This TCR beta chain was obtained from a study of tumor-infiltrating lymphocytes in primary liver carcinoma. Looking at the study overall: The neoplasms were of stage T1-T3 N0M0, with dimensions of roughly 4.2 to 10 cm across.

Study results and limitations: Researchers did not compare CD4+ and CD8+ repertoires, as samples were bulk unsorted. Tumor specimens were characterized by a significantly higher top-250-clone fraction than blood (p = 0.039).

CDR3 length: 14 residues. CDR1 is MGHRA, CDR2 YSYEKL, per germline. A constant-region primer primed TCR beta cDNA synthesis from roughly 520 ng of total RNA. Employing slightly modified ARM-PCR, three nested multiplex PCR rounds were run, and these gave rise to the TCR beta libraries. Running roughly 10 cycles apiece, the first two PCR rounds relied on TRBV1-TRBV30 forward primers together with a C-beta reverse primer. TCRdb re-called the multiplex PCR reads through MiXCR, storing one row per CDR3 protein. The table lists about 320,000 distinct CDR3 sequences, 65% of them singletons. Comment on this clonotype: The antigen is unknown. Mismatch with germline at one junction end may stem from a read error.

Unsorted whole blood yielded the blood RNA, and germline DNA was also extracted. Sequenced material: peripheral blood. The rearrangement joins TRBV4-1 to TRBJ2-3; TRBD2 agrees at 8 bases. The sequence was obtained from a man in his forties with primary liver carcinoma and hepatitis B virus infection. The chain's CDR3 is CASSQDIGRGTQNF. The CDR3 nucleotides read TGCGCCAGCAGTCAAGATATCGGGAGGGGGACGCAGAATTTT.